This passage covers 16 T cell receptor beta chains from one sample sequenced in a study of OX40 agonist ivuxolimab in advanced cancers. Sequencing was performed with immunoSEQ multiplex PCR; in TCRdb, only in-frame clones are kept and a portion is missing. Of around 37,000 clones in the sample, around 81% were seen once. Material: CD4+ or CD8+ T cells sorted from blood, obtained in a trial of the OX40 agonist ivuxolimab. The receptor source for this set is an adult with an advanced solid tumor such as melanoma, head and neck, liver or kidney cancer.

This clone has a single count. V gene TRBV11-3 combines with J gene TRBJ2-1; 10 nucleotides align to TRBD2. CDR3 length equals 16 residues. J was trimmed by 7 bases and V by 4 bases; bases with no gene match: 10. CDR1 is SGHNT and CDR2 is YENEEA in the germline V gene. Here the CDR3 reads CASSSPLSGGANEQFF. In DNA form, the CDR3 reads TGTGCCAGCAGCTCCCCTCTGAGCGGGGGGGCAAATGAGCAGTTCTTC.

The chain is built from TRBV14 and TRBJ1-6; D is unresolved. The germline CDR1 and CDR2 sequences are SGHDN and FVKESK. Trimming shortened V by 5 bases and J by 7 bases, and 6 bases separated the two germline ends. The CDR3 has 12 amino acids. The CDR3 nucleotides are TGTGCCAGCAGCATAGGGAATTCACCCCTCCACTTT. This gives the protein CASSIGNSPLHF.

The V and J genes are TRBV28 and TRBJ2-1; TRBD1 might be the D (5 bases). V lost 3 bases, J lost 0 bases, and 18 bases lay in between. The CDR3 totals 18 residues. CDR1 MDHEN and CDR2 SYDVKM come from the germline V gene. The CDR3 DNA is TGTGCCAGCAGTTTTTTAATAATTACACAGGACTCCTACAATGAGCAGTTCTTC. Translation gives CASSFLIITQDSYNEQFF.

The CDR3, as DNA: TGTGCCAGCAGTCCAAGGCAGGCAGACACTGAAGCTTTCTTT. As protein: CASSPRQADTEAFF. This chain connects TRBV7-6 to TRBJ1-1; D remains unclear. Germline V gene lookup returns CDR1 SGHVS and CDR2 FNYEAQ. CDR3 length equals 14 residues. Between the trimmed V and J ends, which lost 6 bases and 3 bases, there was a span of 14 bases.

The chain combines TRBV6-6 with TRBJ1-2, with 8 bases lining up with TRBD1. The CDR3 has 15 residues. Per the germline V gene, CDR1 is MNHNY and CDR2 is SVGAGI (reference sequence). The V gene end was trimmed by 6 bases and the J gene end by 3 bases; junction bases not matched to a gene: 9. The CDR3 DNA reads TGTGCCAGCAGAGACTTTGGGACAGGACACTATGGCTACACCTTC. It codes for CASRDFGTGHYGYTF.

There are a few counts of this clone. The gene calls are TRBV28 and TRBJ2-7, with D perhaps TRBD2 (7 bases). Germline CDR1 and CDR2: MDHEN and SYDVKM. The CDR3 length is 14 residues. With 3 bases removed from V and 4 bases from J, the gap between germline ends came to 13 bases. CDR3 sequence reads: CASSFTGGPYEQYF. The CDR3 nucleotides are TGTGCCAGCAGTTTTACGGGGGGCCCATACGAGCAGTACTTC.

The CDR3 region has the DNA TGTGCCAGCAGCCCAGGGACTAGCGGGGGTTCGGGAGAGACCCAGTACTTC. It translates to CASSPGTSGGSGETQYF. The chain is built from TRBV11-2 and TRBJ2-5, with 14 bases fitting TRBD2. J gave up 4 bases and V 5 bases, and 9 bases lay outside the gene matches. The CDR3 sequence is 17 residues long. Germline loops: CDR1 SGHAT, CDR2 FQNNGV. The full variable domain, rest sourced from reference TRBV11-2 and TRBJ2-5, is EAGVAQSPRYKIIEKRQSVAFWCNPISGHATLYWYQQILGQGPKLLIQFQNNGVVDDSQLPKDRFSAERLKGVDSTLKIQPAKLEDSAVYLCASSPGTSGGSGETQYFGPGTRLLVL.

The V gene is TRBV28, the J gene TRBJ1-2; unclear D gene. The V end lost 2 bases, the J end lost 2 bases, and 3 bases lay between the germline ends. This CDR3 region has 12 residues. Germline CDR1 is MDHEN and CDR2 is SYDVKM. The chain's CDR3 is CASSLANYGYTF. CDR3 nucleotide sequence: TGTGCCAGCAGTTTAGCAAACTATGGCTACACCTTC.

This sequence joins TRBV13 and TRBJ1-6, with D maybe TRBD1 (5 bases). V shed 0 bases and J shed 10 bases, with 16 bases lying between them. CDR1 and CDR2 (germline): PRHDT, FYEKMQ (reference sequence). The CDR3 length is 16 residues. The DNA for the CDR3 is TGTGCCAGCAGCTTAGGTGCCATGGGGACGGGGTCACCCCTCCACTTT. Translation gives CASSLGAMGTGSPLHF.

As concerns this clone: A junction end diverges from the germline sequence, so it may reflect a read error. The chain uses TRBV30 and TRBJ2-7, with 11 nucleotides matching TRBD2. Germline-derived CDR1 and CDR2 are GTSNPN and SVGIG (reference sequence). CDR3 length: 14 amino acids. The CDR3 DNA is TGTGCCTGGAGTGATATGGGACTAGCGGAAAAAGAAGGCTTC. Amino acids: CAWSDMGLAEKEGF.

V is TRBV30 and J is TRBJ1-1; D might be TRBD1 (6 bases). V gave up 2 bases and J gave up 5 bases, with 15 bases separating them. The CDR3 is 14 amino acids. CDR1 is GTSNPN and CDR2 is SVGIG in the germline V gene (reference sequence). This CDR3 reads CAWSPPNRVTEAFF. CDR3 DNA: TGTGCCTGGAGTCCGCCCAACAGGGTTACTGAAGCTTTCTTT.

V is TRBV9 and J is TRBJ1-2, with TRBD1 as a possible D gene (5 bases). V lost 5 bases and J lost 2, with 10 bases in between. Germline V CDR1 and CDR2: SGDLS, YYNGEE. The CDR3 consists of 13 residues. The CDR3 coding sequence is TGTGCCAGCAGGCGTGGGGCCAACTATGGCTACACCTTC. It yields the protein CASRRGANYGYTF.

The chain employs TRBV28 and TRBJ2-2; D is unclear. V lost 8 bases, J lost 5 bases, and 15 bases lay in between. This CDR3 comprises 14 residues. CDR1 MDHEN and CDR2 SYDVKM come from the germline V gene. This CDR3 is CASVPPGPTGELFF. The CDR3 bases are TGTGCCAGCGTGCCCCCTGGACCGACCGGGGAGCTGTTTTTT.

The chain combines TRBV28 with TRBJ1-1; D is uncertain. CDR3 length equals 13 residues. The V end lost 6 bases, the J end lost 1 base, and 9 bases lay between the germline ends. Germline loops: CDR1 MDHEN, CDR2 SYDVKM. The CDR3 spells CASRLDGNTEAFF. In nucleotides, the CDR3 is TGTGCCAGCAGACTTGACGGGAACACTGAAGCTTTCTTT.

V gene TRBV6-5 combines with J gene TRBJ1-1, with D tentatively TRBD1 (6 bases). The V gene's germline CDR1 is MNHEY and CDR2 SVGAGI. Trimming pared 7 bases from V and 10 bases from J, leaving 13 bases between. The CDR3 has 11 residues. CDR3 coding DNA: TGTGCCAGCAACTACAGGGACTCAGCTTTCTTT. Its translation: CASNYRDSAFF.

The rearrangement links TRBV11-2 to TRBJ1-3, with D tentatively TRBD1 (5 bases). V dropped 5 bases and J dropped 0 bases, with 11 bases sitting between them. The CDR3 has 15 residues. The germline gives CDR1 SGHAT, CDR2 FQNNGV. This CDR3 is CASSNRRLSGNTIYF. For the CDR3, the DNA is TGTGCCAGCAGCAACAGGAGGCTCTCTGGAAACACCATATATTTT.